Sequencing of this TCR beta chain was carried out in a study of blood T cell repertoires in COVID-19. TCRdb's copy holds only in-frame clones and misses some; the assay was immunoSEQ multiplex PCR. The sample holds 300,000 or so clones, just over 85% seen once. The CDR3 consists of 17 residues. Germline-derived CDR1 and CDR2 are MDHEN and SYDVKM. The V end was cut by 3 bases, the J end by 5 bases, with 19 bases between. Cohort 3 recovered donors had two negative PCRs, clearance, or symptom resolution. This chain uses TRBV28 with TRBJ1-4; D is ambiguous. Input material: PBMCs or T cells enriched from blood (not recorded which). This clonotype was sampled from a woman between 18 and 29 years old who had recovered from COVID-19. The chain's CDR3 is CASSLTLGSVGNEKLFF. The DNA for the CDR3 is TGTGCCAGCAGTTTGACCCTAGGAAGCGTCGGGAATGAAAAACTGTTTTTT.